One sample yielded the 6 T cell receptor beta chains listed below, sequenced in a study of T cells in Graves' hyperthyroidism and ophthalmopathy. Amplification of TCR beta CDR3 regions used RNA as the template. Initially, a first-round RT-PCR of the TCR CDR3 employed the HTBI primer set. Via MiXCR, TCRdb re-called the multiplex PCR reads, giving one row per CDR3 protein. The data show around 600,000 distinct CDR3 sequences, around 14% seen once. The sample taken for sequencing was blood. These receptors were collected from a woman under 30 with Graves' ophthalmopathy.

This clonotype was seen many times. The CDR3 region has the DNA TGTGCCAGCAGATTAAGCCTGACAGGGGACTATGGCTACACCTTC. This encodes CASRLSLTGDYGYTF. The rearrangement uses TRBV27 and TRBJ1-2; 8 positions agree with TRBD1. The CDR3 is 15 residues long. V lost 6 bases and J lost 3; bases outside the gene matches: 9. Germline lookup yields CDR1 MNHEY and CDR2 SMNVEV (reference sequence).

This clonotype was observed a handful of times. This chain connects TRBV4-1 to TRBJ2-3, with a possible D match to TRBD2 (5 bases). V was shortened by 0 bases and J by 3 bases, with 13 bases between the two germline ends. The germline V gene has CDR1 MGHRA and CDR2 YSYEKL. The CDR3 consists of 16 residues. CDR3 DNA sequence: TGCGCCAGCAGCCAAGAAGCCGGGGTTAGTACAGATACGCAGTATTTT. It encodes CASSQEAGVSTDTQYF.

The sample holds many counts of this clonotype. The rearrangement uses TRBV29-1 and TRBJ1-2; possibly TRBD1 for D (5 bases). Germline V gene lookup returns CDR1 SQVTM and CDR2 ANQGSEA. The CDR3 totals 12 residues. The ends were cut back, 4 bases at V and 6 bases at J, with 12 bases in the middle. The DNA for the CDR3 is TGCAGCGTTGGCGGGGGGGAGGATGGCTACACCTTC. Translated, it gives CSVGGGEDGYTF.

This clonotype was recorded at least ten times. The CDR3 region has the DNA TGTGCCTGGAGCGCCGGGGGGACCCACTACGAGCAGTACTTC. Its translation is CAWSAGGTHYEQYF. The V call is TRBV30, the J call TRBJ2-7, with 7 bases aligning to TRBD2. V lost 3 bases to trimming and J lost 3 bases; unmatched junction nucleotides: 8. This CDR3 is 14 amino acids long. Per germline, CDR1 GTSNPN and CDR2 SVGIG (reference sequence).

The V gene is TRBV2, the J gene TRBJ2-1; D not certain. The V end was cut by 6 bases, the J end by 4 bases, with 10 bases between. The CDR3 has 13 amino acids. Per the germline V gene, CDR1 is SNHLY and CDR2 is FYNNEI. The chain's CDR3 is CASSALPYNEQFF. The CDR3 DNA follows: TGTGCCAGCAGCGCACTGCCGTACAATGAGCAGTTCTTC.

This clonotype was seen ten or more times. The chain joins TRBV2 to TRBJ1-2; no clear D gene. V shed 1 base and J shed 2 bases, with 5 bases lying between them. Per germline, CDR1 SNHLY and CDR2 FYNNEI. The CDR3 sequence is 13 residues long. CDR3: CASSEGVNYGYTF. Written as DNA, the CDR3 is TGTGCCAGCAGTGAAGGGGTGAACTATGGCTACACCTTC.